The clone carrying this T cell receptor (beta chain) appeared many times. Antigen unknown. V shed 6 bases and J 6 bases; nucleotides not matched to a gene: 12. CDR1 is MDHEN, CDR2 SYDVKM, per germline. This CDR3 has 16 amino acids. Building of the TCR beta libraries involved iRepertoire HTBI primers and Arm-PCR of CDR3 regions. TCRdb reprocessed the multiplex PCR reads with MiXCR, giving one entry per CDR3 protein. Counted here are about 400,000 distinct CDR3 sequences, approximately 16% occurring once; the ten biggest clones make up under 9%. Time point of the sample: newly diagnosed GD, antithyroid drugs for less than 3 months. Generation of the TCR library employed RNA extracted from PBMCs. The data originate from a study of regulatory T cells in long-lasting Graves disease. Study results and limitations: Favored usage of TRBV28, TRBJ1-2 and TRBJ2-5 was recorded in persistent disease. Relative to newly diagnosed Graves' patients, persistent ones had lower TCR diversity.

This sample was shared with a second study, whose subject was T cells in Graves' hyperthyroidism and ophthalmopathy. In that study: Separation of ophthalmopathy from stable hyperthyroidism was achieved by a 13 V-J model. Model output signaled ophthalmopathy a median approximately 6.2 months ahead of onset.

This clonotype was obtained from a woman between 40 and 55 years old with Graves disease. The sequences come from peripheral blood mononuclear cells (PBMCs), collected at new diagnosis, from a patient treated with antithyroid drugs. The chain uses TRBV28 and TRBJ2-5, with 11 bases matching TRBD2. Here the CDR3 DNA reads TGTGCCAGCAGCTTTACTACTAGCGGGAGTCGAAAGACCCAGTACTTC. Amino acids: CASSFTTSGSRKTQYF.